A selection of T cell receptor beta chains follows, all from one sample in a study of T cells in Graves' hyperthyroidism and ophthalmopathy. TCRdb recomputed calls from the multiplex PCR reads with MiXCR, one row per CDR3 protein. The data show approximately 600,000 distinct CDR3 sequences, approximately 14% seen once. Material for sequencing was blood. These receptors originate from a woman in her late teens or twenties with Graves' ophthalmopathy. CDR3s include the opening cysteine and the closing phenylalanine or tryptophan. D genes are given only for firm matches. The size field is filled for only some rows; it gives once, few, many or a size class.

>TRBJ1-1|many|TRBV29-1|-
TGCAGCGTTGAAGTCGGGCAGACCCGATCGTCGAAGGCTTTCTTT
CSVEVGQTRSSKAFF
>TRBJ2-1|many|TRBV29-1|-
TGCAGCATAGACAGTAACAATGAGCAGTTCTTC
CSIDSNNEQFF
>TRBJ2-1|-|TRBV19|TRBD1
TGTGCCAGTAGTATAGATCTGACAGGGGGGGGCCCCTACAATGAGCAGTTCTTC
CASSIDLTGGGPYNEQFF
>TRBJ2-6|many|TRBV7-9|TRBD1
TGTGCCAGCAGCTCCCGGGACAGACCCCCTGGGGCCAACGTCCTGACTTTC
CASSSRDRPPGANVLTF
>TRBJ2-1|many|TRBV7-9|-
TGTGCCAGCAGCTTAGCATCCGGTGGCGATGAGCAGTTCTTC
CASSLASGGDEQFF
>TRBJ2-3|many|TRBV28|-
TGTGCCAGCAGCTCCATTCCTAGACTATATACGCAGTATTTT
CASSSIPRLYTQYF
>TRBJ1-1|few|TRBV5-1|-
TGCGCCAGCAGCTTGGGGTGGACTGAAGCTTTCTTT
CASSLGWTEAFF
>TRBJ2-7|many|TRBV6-1|-
TGTGCCAGCAGGCCAGCCGGGGTTTCCTACGAGCAGTACTTC
CASRPAGVSYEQYF
>TRBJ1-5|few|TRBV6-1|-
TGTGCCAGCTTGACCGGCACGGCAGTTAGCAATCAGCCCCAGCATTTT
CASLTGTAVSNQPQHF
>TRBJ2-7|many|TRBV12-3/TRBV12-4|TRBD1
TGTGCCAGCAGTTTGCCCGGGACAGGGGGCTCCTACGAGCAGTACTTC
CASSLPGTGGSYEQYF
>TRBJ1-2|many|TRBV7-9|-
TGTGCCAGCAGCTTAGGTGATTGGAACTATGGCTACACCTTC
CASSLGDWNYGYTF
>TRBJ2-3|few|TRBV5-4|TRBD2
TGTGCCAGCAGCTTCGGGACTAGTGGGCCAAATACGCAGTATTTT
CASSFGTSGPNTQYF
>TRBJ2-7|few|TRBV29-1|-
TGCAGCGTTGAATTAGCCCCACTCTACGAGCAGTACTTC
CSVELAPLYEQYF
>TRBJ2-7|many|TRBV20-1|-
TGCAGTGCTCACAGGGTCAACTACGAGCAGTACTTC
CSAHRVNYEQYF
>TRBJ2-1|-|TRBV7-3|TRBD2
TGTGCCAGCAGCTTTGATAGGACTAGCGGGATGGTTTGGGGTTTTGGGCAGTTCTTC
CASSFDRTSGMVWGFGQFF
>TRBJ2-1|many|TRBV11-2|-
TGTGCCAGCAGCTCGACTAGGGCCCTATCCAGTGAGCAGTTCTTC
CASSSTRALSSEQFF
>TRBJ2-7|many|TRBV6-6|TRBD2
TGTGCCAGCAGTTACCCTGGACTAGCGGGAGGCGAGCAGTACTTC
CASSYPGLAGGEQYF
>TRBJ2-3|many|TRBV29-1|-
TGCAGCGTCGTCCGACTAACTAGCACAGATACGCAGTATTTT
CSVVRLTSTDTQYF
>TRBJ2-7|-|TRBV9|TRBD2
TGTGCCAGCAGCTCAAGTAGCGGGAGGGCCTACGAGCAGTACTTC
CASSSSSGRAYEQYF
>TRBJ1-4|few|TRBV7-9|-
TGTGCCAGCAGCCCTACAGCGGAAAAACTGTTTTTT
CASSPTAEKLFF
>TRBJ1-5|many|TRBV6-1|-
TGTGCCAGCACCTTCGGACAGTATAGCAATCAGCCCCAGCATTTT
CASTFGQYSNQPQHF
>TRBJ1-2|-|TRBV5-6|-
TGTGCCAGCAGCCCCCTGGAGACGGGTGGCTACACCTTC
CASSPLETGGYTF
>TRBJ2-7|many|TRBV30|-
TGTGCCTGGAGTACCTGGGGCGAGCAGTACTTC
CAWSTWGEQYF
>TRBJ1-4|-|TRBV9|-
TGTGCCAGCAGCCCTGAGGGGGGCTGGGAAAAACTGTTTTTT
CASSPEGGWEKLFF
>TRBJ2-1|many|TRBV9|TRBD2
TGTGCCAGCAGCGCCAGCGGGAGGGTCTCCTACAATGAGCAGTTCTTC
CASSASGRVSYNEQFF
>TRBJ2-3|many|TRBV7-9|TRBD1
TGTGCCAGCAGCTATGGGACAGGGGTCACAGATACGCAGTATTTT
CASSYGTGVTDTQYF
>TRBJ2-1|many|TRBV2|TRBD2
TGTGCCAGCAGTAGGACTAGCGGGAGGGTGGGCAATGAGCAGTTCTTC
CASSRTSGRVGNEQFF
>TRBJ2-2|few|TRBV19|-
TGTGCCAGTAGTATAGGGCCTTCCGGGGAGCTGTTTTTT
CASSIGPSGELFF
>TRBJ2-1|-|TRBV7-3|TRBD2
TGTGCCAGCAGCTTAGAAGCGGGAGGGGAGCAGTTCTTC
CASSLEAGGEQFF
>TRBJ2-3|-|TRBV7-8|-
TGTGCCAGCATTCGCCAGCGGGCCAACACAGATACGCAGTATTTT
CASIRQRANTDTQYF
>TRBJ2-1|many|TRBV24-1|-
TGTGCCACCAGTGATCCAAGATCGACGAATGAGCAGTTCTTC
CATSDPRSTNEQFF
>TRBJ1-4|-|TRBV28|-
TGTGCCAGCAGTTTCCCCGGACGGCTTAATGAAAAACTGTTTTTT
CASSFPGRLNEKLFF
>TRBJ2-1|few|TRBV19|-
TGTGCCAGTACTGCCTACAATGAGCAGTTCTTC
CASTAYNEQFF
>TRBJ2-7|many|TRBV6-1|TRBD2
TGTGCCAGCAGCCCTGGACTAGGTGAACACTACGAGCAGTACTTC
CASSPGLGEHYEQYF
>TRBJ2-7|many|TRBV6-2/TRBV6-3|-
TGTGCCAGCAGGGGGGTTGTCTACGAGCAGTACTTC
CASRGVVYEQYF
>TRBJ2-1|many|TRBV6-2/TRBV6-3|-
TGTGCCAGCACGGGGACGGCGGTGAATGAGCAGTTCTTC
CASTGTAVNEQFF
>TRBJ2-2|few|TRBV27|TRBD1
TGTGCCAGCAGAGCACGACAGGGACGGTCCGGGGAGCTGTTTTTT
CASRARQGRSGELFF
>TRBJ2-5|many|TRBV7-2|-
TGTGCCAGCAGCACGTCCAGGGAGACCCAGTACTTC
CASSTSRETQYF
>TRBJ2-7|many|TRBV28|TRBD1
TGTGCCAGCAGTCCTCACCAAACGACAGGGTCGAAGGTCGAGCAGTACTTC
CASSPHQTTGSKVEQYF
>TRBJ1-1|few|TRBV30|-
TGTGCCTGGAGTGTAGTGAAGGAGGGGCCAGCTTTCTTT
CAWSVVKEGPAFF
>TRBJ1-5|few|TRBV4-3|-
TGCGCCAGCAGCCAGGGGGATAATAGCAATCAGCCCCAGCATTTT
CASSQGDNSNQPQHF
>TRBJ2-7|-|TRBV7-3|-
TGTGCCAGCATCTTCACAGGTCTCGACGAGCAGTACTTC
CASIFTGLDEQYF
>TRBJ1-2|-|TRBV9|-
TGTGCCAGCAGCCCAACGTTGGATGGCTACACCTTC
CASSPTLDGYTF
>TRBJ2-1|many|TRBV30|-
TGTGCCTGGAGATGGGGGAGTGGGTACAATGAGCAGTTCTTC
CAWRWGSGYNEQFF
>TRBJ1-2|-|TRBV7-9|TRBD1
TGTGCCAGCAGCTCTCGGCCCTACAGGGGGCAAGCTAACTATGGCTACACCTTC
CASSSRPYRGQANYGYTF
>TRBJ2-3|-|TRBV6-2/TRBV6-3|-
TGTGCCAGCAGTACGCTATCCGGTACGCAGTATTTT
CASSTLSGTQYF
>TRBJ2-1|-|TRBV5-4|-
TGTGCCAGCAGCTTGGGGGTCCGGTTGGGTGAGCAGTTCTTC
CASSLGVRLGEQFF